Sequencing of this T cell receptor (beta chain) was carried out in a study of cytomegalovirus exposure and HLA in healthy donors. Study-level points and caveats: Earlier findings revealed that most TCR beta V segments proved productive either about 87% or about 30% of the time. The authors enumerated around 150 TCR beta chains as linked to cytomegalovirus.

With regard to this clone: The antigen is not known.

PCR employed 60 Vbeta and 13 Jbeta primers. Sequencing was performed with immunoSEQ multiplex PCR; in TCRdb, only in-frame clones are kept and a portion is missing. The data contain over 150,000 clones, approximately 74% of them singletons. The CDR3 loop spans 13 amino acids. V dropped 7 bases and J dropped 3; count of bases not matched to a gene: 3. CDR1 MDHEN and CDR2 SYDVKM come from the germline V gene. The gene calls are TRBV28 and TRBJ2-1, with TRBD2 matching 7 bases. The sequencing input was PBMCs. This clonotype was sampled from a woman aged 25 to 45 in good health and CMV-seronegative. As DNA, the CDR3 is TGTGCCAGCATGGGGGGGTTCTACAATGAGCAGTTCTTC. It translates to CASMGGFYNEQFF. Using reference TRBV28 and TRBJ2-1 for the parts outside the CDR3, the full variable domain is DVKVTQSSRYLVKRTGEKVFLECVQDMDHENMFWYRQDPGLGLRLIYFSYDVKMKEKGDIPEGYSVSREKKERFSLILESASTNQTSMYLCASMGGFYNEQFFGPGTRLTVL.